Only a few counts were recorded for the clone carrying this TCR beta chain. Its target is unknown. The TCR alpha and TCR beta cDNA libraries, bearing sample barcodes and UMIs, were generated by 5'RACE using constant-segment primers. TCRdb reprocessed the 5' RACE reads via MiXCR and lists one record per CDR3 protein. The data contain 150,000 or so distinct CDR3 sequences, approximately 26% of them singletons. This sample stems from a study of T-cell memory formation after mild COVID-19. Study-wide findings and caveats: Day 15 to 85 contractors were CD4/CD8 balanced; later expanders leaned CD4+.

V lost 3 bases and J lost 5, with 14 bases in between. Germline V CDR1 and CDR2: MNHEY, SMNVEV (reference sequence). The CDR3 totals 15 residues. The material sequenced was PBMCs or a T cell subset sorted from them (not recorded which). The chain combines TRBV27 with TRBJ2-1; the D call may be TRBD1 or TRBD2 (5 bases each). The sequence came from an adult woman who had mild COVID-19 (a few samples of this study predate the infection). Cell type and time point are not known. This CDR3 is CASSLGTHGDNEQFF. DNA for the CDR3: TGTGCCAGCAGTTTGGGGACCCACGGCGACAATGAGCAGTTCTTC.